The rows below give T cell receptor beta chains drawn from one sample of a study of blood T cell repertoires in COVID-19. Produced via immunoSEQ multiplex PCR; TCRdb's table is partial and in-frame only. The sample lists 140,000 or so clones; about 84% were seen once. The sequencing sample was made of peripheral blood. The receptors originated from a woman in her forties or fifties with acute or convalescent COVID-19. Both conserved end residues are part of each CDR3. D genes are given only for firm matches. Only some rows state a clone size, as once, few, many or a class for expanded clones.

D gene: -; J gene: TRBJ1-3; clone size: -; V gene: TRBV7-2; CDR3 DNA: TGTGCCAGCAGCTCTCAGGGTGGGTCTGGAAACACCATATATTTT; CDR3 protein: CASSSQGGSGNTIYF
D gene: -; J gene: TRBJ2-2; clone size: few; V gene: TRBV19; CDR3 DNA: TGTGCCACGCAGCCCCGGACAGCCCGCACCGGGGAGCTGTTTTTT; CDR3 protein: CATQPRTARTGELFF
D gene: -; J gene: TRBJ1-2; clone size: -; V gene: TRBV28; CDR3 DNA: TGTGCCAGCAGTTTCGACTTAAAAGGTACTGGCTACACCTTC; CDR3 protein: CASSFDLKGTGYTF
D gene: -; J gene: TRBJ2-1; clone size: few; V gene: TRBV21-1; CDR3 DNA: TGTGCCAGCAGCTGTCCGATTAGGACAGGCCCCTACAATGAGCAGTTCTTC; CDR3 protein: CASSCPIRTGPYNEQFF
D gene: -; J gene: TRBJ1-4; clone size: few; V gene: TRBV3-1/TRBV3-2; CDR3 DNA: TGTGCCAGCAGCCCCGCGGAGGCCGAGGTGGGAAAACTGTTTTTT; CDR3 protein: CASSPAEAEVGKLFF
D gene: -; J gene: TRBJ1-3; clone size: -; V gene: TRBV9; CDR3 DNA: TGTGCCAGCAGCGTCGGACAGAACTCAGGAAACACCATATATTTT; CDR3 protein: CASSVGQNSGNTIYF
D gene: TRBD1; J gene: TRBJ1-4; clone size: -; V gene: TRBV27; CDR3 DNA: TGTGCCAGCAAAAAGTGGGACAGGGAGATCCTGTTTTTT; CDR3 protein: CASKKWDREILFF
D gene: -; J gene: TRBJ1-5; clone size: -; V gene: TRBV3-1/TRBV3-2; CDR3 DNA: TGTGCCAGCAGCCAAGGATCGGACAGACTTAACCCCCAGCATTTT; CDR3 protein: CASSQGSDRLNPQHF
D gene: -; J gene: TRBJ2-1; clone size: -; V gene: TRBV18; CDR3 DNA: TGTGCCAGCTCACCATATGAGGAAAACTACAATGAGCAGTTCTTC; CDR3 protein: CASSPYEENYNEQFF
D gene: TRBD1; J gene: TRBJ2-4; clone size: -; V gene: TRBV18; CDR3 DNA: TGTGCCAGCTCACGGACAGGGGGCGAGGAAAACATTCAGTACTTC; CDR3 protein: CASSRTGGEENIQYF
D gene: -; J gene: TRBJ2-2; clone size: -; V gene: TRBV7-3; CDR3 DNA: TGTGCCAGCAGCACATTCCCAGGGGAAACCGGGGAGCTGTTTTTT; CDR3 protein: CASSTFPGETGELFF
D gene: -; J gene: TRBJ1-5; clone size: -; V gene: TRBV7-2; CDR3 DNA: TGTGCCAGCAGCTTAGGGGGAGGATATAGCAATCAGCCCCAGCATTTT; CDR3 protein: CASSLGGGYSNQPQHF
D gene: -; J gene: TRBJ1-5; clone size: -; V gene: TRBV5-1; CDR3 DNA: TGCGCCAGCAGCTTGGGTACAGGGATATATAGCAATCAGCCCCAGCATTTT; CDR3 protein: CASSLGTGIYSNQPQHF
D gene: -; J gene: TRBJ1-2; clone size: -; V gene: TRBV5-6; CDR3 DNA: TGTGCCAGCAGCTGGGGCGGGGTGGCAGCTAACTATGGCTACACCTTC; CDR3 protein: CASSWGGVAANYGYTF
D gene: -; J gene: TRBJ1-4; clone size: -; V gene: TRBV6-6; CDR3 DNA: TGTGCCAGCAGTCCCGATCACAGCGAAAAACTGTTTTTT; CDR3 protein: CASSPDHSEKLFF
D gene: -; J gene: TRBJ1-3; clone size: -; V gene: TRBV10-3; CDR3 DNA: TGTGCCATCAGTGGGGTCGACAGTCCTGGAAACACCATATATTTT; CDR3 protein: CAISGVDSPGNTIYF
D gene: TRBD1; J gene: TRBJ1-1; clone size: -; V gene: TRBV30; CDR3 DNA: TGTGCCTGGAGGTACAGGGGGTTGCACACTGAAGCTTTCTTT; CDR3 protein: CAWRYRGLHTEAFF
D gene: -; J gene: TRBJ2-1; clone size: -; V gene: TRBV18; CDR3 DNA: TGTGCCAGCTCACCAAGAACAGGGTTGAATGAGCAGTTCTTC; CDR3 protein: CASSPRTGLNEQFF
D gene: -; J gene: TRBJ2-2; clone size: -; V gene: TRBV27; CDR3 DNA: TGTGCCAGCAGTTTCAACAACCCGAACACCGGGGAGCTGTTTTTT; CDR3 protein: CASSFNNPNTGELFF
D gene: -; J gene: TRBJ1-4; clone size: -; V gene: TRBV6-7; CDR3 DNA: TGTGCCAGCAGGGTCGACACAACTAATGAAAAACTGTTTTTT; CDR3 protein: CASRVDTTNEKLFF
D gene: -; J gene: TRBJ1-5; clone size: -; V gene: TRBV28; CDR3 DNA: TGTGCCAGCAGTTTTGTTCTGGGCATTAGTAATCAGCCCCAGCATTTT; CDR3 protein: CASSFVLGISNQPQHF
D gene: TRBD2; J gene: TRBJ2-1; clone size: -; V gene: TRBV5-1; CDR3 DNA: TGCGCCAGCAGCCAAAGTAGCGGGGGGTATGGTGAGCAGTTCTTC; CDR3 protein: CASSQSSGGYGEQFF
D gene: -; J gene: TRBJ1-1; clone size: -; V gene: TRBV19; CDR3 DNA: TGTGCCAGTAGTATGAGAGGGGGTGGAACTGAAGCTTTCTTT; CDR3 protein: CASSMRGGGTEAFF
D gene: -; J gene: TRBJ1-1; clone size: few; V gene: TRBV18; CDR3 DNA: TGTGCCAGCTCACCTAGAGTAGTGGGCAACACTGAAGCTTTCTTT; CDR3 protein: CASSPRVVGNTEAFF
D gene: -; J gene: TRBJ2-2; clone size: -; V gene: TRBV7-3; CDR3 DNA: TGTGCCAGCAGCTCGGCTAGGAGTCGTACCCACACCGGGGAGCTGTTTTTT; CDR3 protein: CASSSARSRTHTGELFF
D gene: -; J gene: TRBJ2-1; clone size: once; V gene: TRBV2; CDR3 DNA: TGTGCCAGCAGTGAATCGGGCGGGTACAATGAGCAGTTCTTC; CDR3 protein: CASSESGGYNEQFF
D gene: TRBD1; J gene: TRBJ1-4; clone size: -; V gene: TRBV28; CDR3 DNA: TGTGCCAGCAGTTACTGGACAGGGGGCCGGGGTAATGAAAAACTGTTTTTT; CDR3 protein: CASSYWTGGRGNEKLFF
D gene: TRBD1; J gene: TRBJ2-7; clone size: -; V gene: TRBV3-1/TRBV3-2; CDR3 DNA: TGTGCCAGCAGCCAAACCGGGACAGGGGGGTACGAGCAGTACTTC; CDR3 protein: CASSQTGTGGYEQYF
D gene: -; J gene: TRBJ1-1; clone size: -; V gene: TRBV7-9; CDR3 DNA: TGTGCCAGCGGTCAGGGTTTCTCTGAAGCTTTCTTT; CDR3 protein: CASGQGFSEAFF
D gene: TRBD1; J gene: TRBJ2-7; clone size: once; V gene: TRBV2; CDR3 DNA: TGTGCCAGCACCCGAGAGGCGTCGGGACAGACTTCCTACGAGCAGTACTTC; CDR3 protein: CASTREASGQTSYEQYF
D gene: -; J gene: TRBJ1-1; clone size: once; V gene: TRBV3-1/TRBV3-2; CDR3 DNA: TGTGCCAGCAGCCAAATTTATGGGGGGACTGAAGCTTTCTTT; CDR3 protein: CASSQIYGGTEAFF
D gene: TRBD1; J gene: TRBJ2-5; clone size: -; V gene: TRBV6-5; CDR3 DNA: TGTGCCAGCAGAAATCAGGACAGGCAAGAGACCCAGTACTTC; CDR3 protein: CASRNQDRQETQYF
D gene: -; J gene: TRBJ2-6; clone size: -; V gene: TRBV5-1; CDR3 DNA: TGCGCCAGCAGCGTCGGTGGGGCCAACGTCCTGACTTTC; CDR3 protein: CASSVGGANVLTF
D gene: -; J gene: TRBJ2-5; clone size: -; V gene: TRBV12-3/TRBV12-4; CDR3 DNA: TGTGCCAGCAGCCAGGGGGGCAGGGAGACCCAGTACTTC; CDR3 protein: CASSQGGRETQYF
D gene: TRBD2; J gene: TRBJ2-3; clone size: once; V gene: TRBV7-9; CDR3 DNA: TGTGCCAGCAGTTTCTTAGCGGGGGCTGCAGATACGCAGTATTTT; CDR3 protein: CASSFLAGAADTQYF
D gene: -; J gene: TRBJ2-3; clone size: once; V gene: TRBV18; CDR3 DNA: TGTGCCAGCTCACTCAGGGGGGCCGGCACAGATACGCAGTATTTT; CDR3 protein: CASSLRGAGTDTQYF
D gene: -; J gene: TRBJ1-1; clone size: -; V gene: TRBV14; CDR3 DNA: TGTGCCAGCAGCCTAGGACAGAACACTGAAGCTTTCTTT; CDR3 protein: CASSLGQNTEAFF
D gene: TRBD2; J gene: TRBJ2-7; clone size: -; V gene: TRBV2; CDR3 DNA: TGTGCCACCAAAGCCGAACCCGCCGGGGGGGGAGAGCAGTACTTC; CDR3 protein: CATKAEPAGGGEQYF
D gene: -; J gene: TRBJ2-2; clone size: -; V gene: TRBV5-1; CDR3 DNA: TGCGCCAGTCCCCCCCGGGGGTTTAACACCGGGGAGCTGTTTTTT; CDR3 protein: CASPPRGFNTGELFF
D gene: -; J gene: TRBJ2-5; clone size: -; V gene: TRBV4-1; CDR3 DNA: TGCGCCAGCAGCCAATCGACTGCTAACCAAGAGACCCAGTACTTC; CDR3 protein: CASSQSTANQETQYF
D gene: -; J gene: TRBJ2-3; clone size: -; V gene: TRBV29-1; CDR3 DNA: TGCAGCGTCCTCGGTGCCCAGGGGCGTGCCACAGATACGCAGTATTTT; CDR3 protein: CSVLGAQGRATDTQYF
D gene: -; J gene: TRBJ1-6; clone size: -; V gene: TRBV30; CDR3 DNA: TGTGCCTGGAAGGGGCTTATCAATTCACCCCTCCACTTT; CDR3 protein: CAWKGLINSPLHF
D gene: -; J gene: TRBJ1-1; clone size: many; V gene: TRBV4-2; CDR3 DNA: TGTGCCAGCAGCCAATTGGAGATAAACACTGAAGCTTTCTTT; CDR3 protein: CASSQLEINTEAFF
D gene: TRBD1; J gene: TRBJ1-1; clone size: -; V gene: TRBV19; CDR3 DNA: TGTGCCAGCATACAGGGGGACACTGAAGCTTTCTTT; CDR3 protein: CASIQGDTEAFF
D gene: TRBD1; J gene: TRBJ2-7; clone size: -; V gene: TRBV7-9; CDR3 DNA: TGTGCCAGCAGCGACAGGGGGAGTTCCAACGAGCAGTACTTC; CDR3 protein: CASSDRGSSNEQYF